The 4 T cell receptor beta chains below come from one sample, sequenced in a study of blood T cell repertoires in COVID-19. Libraries were prepared by immunoSEQ multiplex PCR; TCRdb keeps only in-frame clonotypes and omits some of them. This sample has under 200,000 clones; 80% occur once, and the top ten carry 5.5% to 8.5%. The sequenced material came from peripheral blood. These receptors came from a man aged 60 to 69 with acute or convalescent COVID-19.

The chain recombines TRBV5-4 with TRBJ2-3, with 7 bases that match TRBD1. J gave up 3 bases and V 1 base, and 2 bases lay outside the gene matches. The CDR3 totals 14 residues. Germline values: CDR1 SGHNT, CDR2 YYREEE (reference sequence). DNA for the CDR3: TGTGCCAGCAGCTTGAGCAGGGGGACAGATACGCAGTATTTT. This gives the protein CASSLSRGTDTQYF.

Turning to this clone: The sample has other DNA sequences that encode this CDR3 too. The chain is built from TRBV3-1 (or the pseudogene TRBV3-2) and TRBJ2-7; D remains unclear. V was shortened by 3 bases and J by 2 bases, with 8 bases between the two germline ends. The CDR3 is 13 amino acids. CDR1 and CDR2 from the germline V gene are LGHDT and YNNKEL (reference sequence). In DNA form, the CDR3 reads TGTGCCAGCAGCCAGGCAGAAACCTACGAGCAGTACTTC. Its protein product is CASSQAETYEQYF.

This rearrangement joins TRBV10-3 to TRBJ1-1; D uncertain. Germline CDR1 and CDR2: ENHRY and SYGVKD. V shed 5 bases and J shed 4 bases, with 8 bases lying between them. The CDR3 runs 12 residues. The CDR3 region has the DNA TGTGCCATCAGTCCGGGATCCACTGAAGCTTTCTTT. It codes for CAISPGSTEAFF.

This clone was seen just once. The chain uses TRBV2 and TRBJ1-2; TRBD1 matches at 8 bases. CDR1 is SNHLY, CDR2 FYNNEI, per germline. There are 13 residues in the CDR3. Unmatched junction bases numbered 6, after V lost 5 bases and J lost 7 bases. The CDR3 region is CASSLLDRAGYTF. The CDR3 DNA reads TGTGCCAGCAGTCTATTGGACAGGGCTGGCTACACCTTC. Supplemented by reference TRBV2 and TRBJ1-2, the full variable domain reads EPEVTQTPSHQVTQMGQEVILRCVPISNHLYFYWYRQILGQKVEFLVSFYNNEISEKSEIFDDQFSVERPDGSNFTLKIRSTKLEDSAMYFCASSLLDRAGYTFGSGTRLTVV.